These 2 T cell receptor beta chains originate from one sample sequenced in a study of T-cell reconstitution after alpha-beta-depleted transplantation in children. Unique molecular identifiers were incorporated during preparation of the TCRbeta library. From the PCR reads, TCRdb called clonotypes with MiXCR, one entry per CDR3 protein. The sample carries 200,000 to 250,000 distinct CDR3 sequences, 6.5% to 9% recorded once. The sample consisted of PBMCs, mostly from graft donor cells, taken 180 days after TCRalphabeta/CD19-depleted stem cell transplant. The receptors here all came from a male patient under 18 who had a stem cell transplant for acute lymphoblastic leukemia, so the T cells may come from the graft donor.

J is TRBJ1-5 and V is TRBV25-1; D is unclear. The CDR3 loop spans 14 amino acids. Trimming left V 3 bases short and J 0 bases short, with 6 bases between. Germline V gene lookup returns CDR1 MGHDK and CDR2 SYGVNS. DNA for the CDR3: TGTGCCAGCAGTGACATCGCTAGCAATCAGCCCCAGCATTTT. Its protein product is CASSDIASNQPQHF.

Ten or more counts support this clonotype. V and J are TRBV10-3 and TRBJ2-1, with 7 bases aligning to TRBD1. The CDR3 has 12 residues. The V segment lost 9 bases and the J segment 5 bases; nucleotides outside the gene matches: 4. The germline V gene encodes CDR1 ENHRY and CDR2 SYGVKD. Here the CDR3 reads CAIQGVHNEQFF. CDR3 in DNA: TGTGCCATTCAGGGGGTTCACAATGAGCAGTTCTTC.